Detailed here is one T cell receptor (beta chain). This sample stems from a study of blood T cell repertoires in COVID-19. Background on the study: Nucleic acid was either cDNA or gDNA, and it came from T cells, B-cell-depleted T cells, or PBMCs.

Some clones are missing from TCRdb's copy, which holds only in-frame ones; the method was immunoSEQ multiplex PCR. The profile shows around 220,000 clones, approximately 79% of them singletons. This sequence originates from a middle-aged woman with active or convalescent COVID-19. The specimen was peripheral blood.

The CDR3 loop reads CASSSQGAGANVLTF. CDR3 sequence (DNA): TGTGCCAGCAGCTCACAGGGGGCCGGGGCCAACGTCCTGACTTTC. The chain links TRBV7-2 to TRBJ2-6, with 9 bases lining up with TRBD1. The V gene end was trimmed by 4 bases and the J gene end by 4 bases; junction bases not matched to a gene: 2. The CDR3 covers 15 residues. Germline assignment: CDR1 SGHTA and CDR2 FQGNSA.